A selection of T cell receptor beta chains follows, all from one sample in a study of HIV-infected patients and healthy controls. TCRdb ran MiXCR on the 5' RACE reads and lists one entry per CDR3 protein. Of about 15,000 distinct CDR3 sequences in the sample, around 5.5% were seen once. Sequencing used blood. These receptors were obtained from an adult in good health. CDR3s include the opening cysteine and the closing phenylalanine or tryptophan. The D gene is left open where the match is weak. Expanded clones are given a class, and other clones once, few, many or no size at all.

j_call clone_size v_call cdr3_length d_call cdr3_aa cdr3_nt
TRBJ1-2 many TRBV7-9 12 - CASSLWEGPGTF TGTGCCAGCAGCTTATGGGAGGGCCCCGGCACCTTC
TRBJ1-1 medium-sized TRBV5-1 15 TRBD1 CASSSQTGGGTEAFF TGCGCCAGCAGCTCCCAGACAGGGGGAGGCACTGAAGCTTTCTTT
TRBJ2-4 many TRBV7-8 16 TRBD2 CASSLDLRRGWNIQYF TGTGCCAGCAGCTTAGATCTGAGGCGGGGGTGGAACATTCAGTACTTC
TRBJ1-2 many TRBV10-3 14 TRBD1 CAISELDRAYGYTF TGTGCCATCAGTGAGTTGGACAGGGCCTATGGCTACACCTTC
TRBJ2-7 many TRBV5-6 18 TRBD2 CASSSSGGAFGLVYEQYF TGTGCCAGCAGTTCCAGCGGGGGGGCCTTCGGTCTGGTATACGAGCAGTACTTC
TRBJ1-5 many TRBV6-2/TRBV6-3 14 - CASSYWGARQPQHF TGTGCCAGCAGTTACTGGGGGGCACGGCAGCCCCAGCATTTT
TRBJ2-1 many TRBV29-1 14 - CSVVGDRSYNEQFF TGCAGCGTTGTTGGGGACCGCTCCTACAATGAGCAGTTCTTC
TRBJ1-4 few TRBV5-6 14 - CASSGDATNEKLFF TGTGCCAGCAGCGGGGACGCAACTAATGAAAAACTGTTTTTT
TRBJ1-1 few TRBV29-1 13 - CSVDAGLNTEAFF TGCAGCGTTGATGCAGGGCTGAACACTGAAGCTTTCTTT
TRBJ1-1 many TRBV7-2 15 TRBD1 CASSPSGQPNTEAFF TGTGCCAGCAGCCCGTCGGGACAGCCGAACACTGAAGCTTTCTTT
TRBJ2-5 many TRBV7-2 15 TRBD2 CASSLGLAAQETQYF TGTGCCAGCAGCCTCGGACTAGCGGCCCAAGAGACCCAGTACTTC
TRBJ1-5 many TRBV5-8 17 - CASSSPRPVAGNQPQHF TGTGCCAGCAGCTCCCCAAGGCCGGTGGCGGGAAATCAGCCCCAGCATTTT
TRBJ2-3 medium-sized TRBV2 13 - CASFLGYTNTQYF TGTGCCAGCTTTCTAGGGTATACAAATACGCAGTATTTT
TRBJ2-3 many TRBV7-6 13 - CASSLTGRDTQYF TGTGCCAGCAGCTTAACCGGTAGAGATACGCAGTATTTT
TRBJ1-3 medium-sized TRBV5-4 16 - CASTQTFRAQGNTIYF TGTGCCAGCACCCAAACTTTTCGGGCGCAAGGAAACACCATATATTTT
TRBJ2-3 many TRBV28 14 - CASSQGGSTDTQYF TGTGCCAGCAGTCAGGGGGGGAGCACAGATACGCAGTATTTT
TRBJ2-7 medium-sized TRBV5-1 14 TRBD2 CASSASGVDYEQYF TGCGCCAGCAGCGCTAGCGGGGTCGACTACGAGCAGTACTTC
TRBJ1-1 many TRBV20-1 15 - CSARDMGVGNTEAFF TGCAGTGCTAGAGATATGGGGGTGGGGAACACTGAAGCTTTCTTT
TRBJ2-5 - TRBV20-1 11 - CSAYHQETQYF TGCAGTGCTTACCACCAGGAGACCCAGTACTTC
TRBJ1-2 many TRBV20-1 13 TRBD1 CSARAGGNYGYTF TGCAGTGCTAGGGCAGGGGGCAACTATGGCTACACCTTC
TRBJ2-7 many TRBV25-1 14 TRBD1 CASSAPGQGYEQYF TGTGCCAGCAGTGCTCCGGGACAGGGCTACGAGCAGTACTTC
TRBJ2-5 many TRBV5-1 14 TRBD1 CASSSGTARETQYF TGCGCCAGCAGCTCGGGGACAGCTCGGGAGACCCAGTACTTC
TRBJ1-5 medium-sized TRBV2 15 - CASREESGSNQPQHF TGTGCCAGCAGGGAAGAATCAGGTAGCAATCAGCCCCAGCATTTT
TRBJ1-1 many TRBV29-1 12 - CSVEHRVAEAFF TGCAGCGTGGAACACAGGGTCGCTGAAGCTTTCTTT
TRBJ1-4 medium-sized TRBV4-2 18 - CASSQDYVRARTNEKLFF TGTGCCAGCAGCCAAGATTACGTGAGGGCCCGGACTAATGAAAAACTGTTTTTT
TRBJ1-3 many TRBV5-1 14 TRBD1 CASSRTGLANTIYF TGCGCCAGCAGCCGGACAGGGTTAGCTAACACCATATATTTT
TRBJ1-2 medium-sized TRBV3-1 15 - CASSQVPYSTGGYTF TGTGCCAGCAGCCAAGTCCCTTACTCGACCGGAGGCTACACCTTC
TRBJ2-3 many TRBV7-2 15 - CASSRGAPHTDTQYF TGTGCCAGCAGCCGGGGGGCACCGCACACAGATACGCAGTATTTT
TRBJ2-7 many TRBV5-1 14 TRBD2 CASSFIGGTYEQYF TGCGCCAGCAGCTTCATCGGGGGGACCTACGAGCAGTACTTC
TRBJ1-4 many TRBV7-9 14 - CASSLAIGAEKLFF TGTGCCAGCAGCTTAGCAATTGGGGCCGAAAAACTGTTTTTT